What follows are 10 T cell receptor beta chains derived from one specimen sequenced in a study of T cells in Graves' hyperthyroidism and ophthalmopathy (dated by TCRdb to the late 2010s). Library method: multiplex PCR. Sequencing took place on an Illumina HiSeq 2000. Amplification of TCR beta CDR3 regions was carried out from RNA transcripts. The first round of RT-PCR for the TCR CDR3 was performed with the HTBI primer set and the Qiagen OneStep RT-PCR kit. The public reads were quality trimmed at Q25 with fastp and then assembled into clones with MiXCR by TCRdb, keeping productive beta chains. All rows with the same CDR3 protein become a single entry with the most common DNA and genes. The sample records hundreds of thousands of distinct CDR3 sequences, just under 20% of which are singletons. In total, the top ten clones hold over 45% of the sample. The sequenced sample consisted of blood. Receptors originate from a man in his forties with Graves' ophthalmopathy.

About this clonotype: Compared with germline, one end of the junction differs, possibly owing to a read error. The genes are TRBV18 and TRBJ2-1; possible D gene TRBD2, 7 bases. The CDR3 runs to 16 residues. Germline lookup yields CDR1 KGHSH and CDR2 LQKENI. The CDR3 DNA follows: TGTGCCGGCTCACCACCCCGGGGGGCAAACTACAATGAGCAGTTCTTC. It is translated as CAGSPPRGANYNEQFF.

J is TRBJ1-2 and V is TRBV2; D is undetermined. Germline loops: CDR1 SNHLY, CDR2 FYNNEI. The CDR3 is 14 amino acids. V dropped 0 bases and J dropped 6 bases, with 11 bases sitting between them. CDR3 in amino acids: CASSEARGGHGYTF. DNA for the CDR3: TGTGCCAGCAGTGAAGCGCGCGGAGGTCATGGCTACACCTTC.

This clonotype was observed at least ten times. The chain links TRBV30 to TRBJ1-4, with TRBD1 as a possible D gene (6 bases). CDR3 length equals 14 residues. Germline assignment: CDR1 GTSNPN and CDR2 SVGIG (reference sequence). Trimming removed 0 bases from V and 8 bases from J, with 13 bases in between. The CDR3 loop reads CAWSVPGGHEKLFF. The DNA of the CDR3 is TGTGCCTGGAGTGTACCTGGGGGGCACGAAAAACTGTTTTTT.

The rearrangement joins TRBV20-1 to TRBJ1-5; 9 bases fit TRBD1. The CDR3 length is 14 residues. Germline CDR1 and CDR2: DFQATT and SNEGSKA (reference sequence). The J segment lost 6 bases and the V segment lost 3 bases, leaving 6 bases of the junction unmatched. In nucleotides, the CDR3 is TGCAGTGCTAGTCCGGGACAGGGTACTCAGCCCCAGCATTTT. As protein: CSASPGQGTQPQHF.

This clonotype was detected many times. The CDR3 DNA sequence: TGTGCCAGCAGCCAAGGACCAGGAGCCCTCTATGGCTACACCTTC. This gives the protein CASSQGPGALYGYTF. The chain carries TRBV3-1 and TRBJ1-2; D not certain. Germline CDR1 is LGHDT and CDR2 is YNNKEL (reference sequence). The CDR3 length is 15 residues. Trimming pared 1 base from V and 4 bases from J, leaving 13 bases between.

This clonotype was observed many times. V usage is TRBV5-1 and J usage is TRBJ2-3; D ambiguous. The CDR3 is 15 amino acids. Germline CDR1 and CDR2: SGHRS and YFSETQ. Trimming pared 0 bases from V and 2 bases from J, leaving 10 bases between. CDR3 DNA: TGCGCCAGCAGCTTGGGGCCACCCCTCACAGATACGCAGTATTTT. It encodes CASSLGPPLTDTQYF.

This clonotype was seen a handful of times. The rearrangement uses TRBV28 and TRBJ1-5, with D perhaps matching TRBD1 (6 bases). CDR3 length: 14 amino acids. V was pared by 7 bases and J by 5 bases, with 15 bases between. Germline-derived CDR1 and CDR2 are MDHEN and SYDVKM. For the CDR3, the DNA is TGTGCCAGCACCCCCTCCGGGGGCTATCAGCCCCAGCATTTT. Translating gives CASTPSGGYQPQHF.

The rearrangement links TRBV6-1 to TRBJ2-7, with 8 bases lining up with TRBD2. Germline loops: CDR1 MNHNS, CDR2 SASEGT. The J segment lost 2 bases and the V segment lost 8 bases, leaving 11 bases of the junction unmatched. This CDR3 region has 15 residues. Here the CDR3 DNA reads TGTGCCAGCCGGGGAGCGGGAGCTGGGGCCTACGAGCAGTACTTC. Protein product: CASRGAGAGAYEQYF.

This clonotype was seen ten or more times. The V and J genes are TRBV2 and TRBJ2-3; 8 positions match TRBD1. V shed 5 bases, J shed 3 bases, and the junction held 4 bases outside the gene matches. Germline assignment: CDR1 SNHLY and CDR2 FYNNEI. The CDR3 is 14 residues long. The CDR3, as DNA: TGTGCCAGCAGTACTGGGACAGGAACAGATACGCAGTATTTT. Amino acids: CASSTGTGTDTQYF.

Worth noting for this clonotype: A much larger clone differs from this one at a single base, so this may be a read error. The chain employs TRBV28 and TRBJ2-7; 8 bases agree with TRBD1. The CDR3 is 14 residues long. Germline CDR1 MDHEN, CDR2 SYDVKM. V lost 10 bases to trimming and J lost 4 bases; unmatched junction nucleotides: 12. Written as DNA, the CDR3 is TGTGCCAACGGGTCACAGGGGGTCACGTACGAGCAGTACTTC. Residues: CANGSQGVTYEQYF.